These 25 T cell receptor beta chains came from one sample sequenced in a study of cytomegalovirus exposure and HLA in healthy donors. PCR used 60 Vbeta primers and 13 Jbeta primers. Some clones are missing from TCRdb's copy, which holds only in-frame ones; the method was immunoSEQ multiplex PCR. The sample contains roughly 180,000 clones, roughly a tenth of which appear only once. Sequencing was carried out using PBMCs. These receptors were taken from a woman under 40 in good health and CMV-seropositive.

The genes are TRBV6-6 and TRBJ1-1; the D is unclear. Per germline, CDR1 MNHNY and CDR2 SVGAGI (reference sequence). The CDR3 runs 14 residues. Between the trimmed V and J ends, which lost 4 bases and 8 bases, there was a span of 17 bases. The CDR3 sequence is CASSFPELKEEAFF. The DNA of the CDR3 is TGTGCCAGCAGTTTTCCGGAGCTAAAAGAAGAAGCTTTCTTT.

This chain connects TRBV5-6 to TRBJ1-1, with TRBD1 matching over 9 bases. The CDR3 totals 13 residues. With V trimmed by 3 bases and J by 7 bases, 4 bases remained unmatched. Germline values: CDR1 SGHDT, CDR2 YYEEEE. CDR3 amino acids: CASSWDRDIEAFF. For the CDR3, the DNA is TGTGCCAGCAGCTGGGACAGGGATATTGAAGCTTTCTTT.

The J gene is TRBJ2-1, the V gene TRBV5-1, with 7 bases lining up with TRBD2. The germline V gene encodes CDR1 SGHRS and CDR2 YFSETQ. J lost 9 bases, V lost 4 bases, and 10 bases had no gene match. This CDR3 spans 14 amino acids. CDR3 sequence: CASSPSGEGTEQFF. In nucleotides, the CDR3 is TGCGCCAGCAGCCCTTCGGGGGAGGGTACTGAGCAGTTCTTC. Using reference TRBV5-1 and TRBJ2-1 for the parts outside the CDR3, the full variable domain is KAGVTQTPRYLIKTRGQQVTLSCSPISGHRSVSWYQQTPGQGLQFLFEYFSETQRNKGNFPGRFSGRQFSNSRSEMNVSTLELGDSALYLCASSPSGEGTEQFFGPGTRLTVL.

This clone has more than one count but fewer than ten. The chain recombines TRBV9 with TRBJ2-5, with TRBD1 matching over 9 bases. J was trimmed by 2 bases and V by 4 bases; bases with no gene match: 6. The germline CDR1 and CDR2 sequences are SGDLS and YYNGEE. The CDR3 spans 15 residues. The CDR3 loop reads CASSPRDRDQETQYF. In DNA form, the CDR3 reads TGTGCCAGCAGCCCCCGGGACAGGGATCAAGAGACCCAGTACTTC. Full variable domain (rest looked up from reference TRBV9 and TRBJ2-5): DSGVTQTPKHLITATGQRVTLRCSPRSGDLSVYWYQQSLDQGLQFLIQYYNGEERAKGNILERFSAQQFPDLHSELNLSSLELGDSALYFCASSPRDRDQETQYFGPGTRLLVL.

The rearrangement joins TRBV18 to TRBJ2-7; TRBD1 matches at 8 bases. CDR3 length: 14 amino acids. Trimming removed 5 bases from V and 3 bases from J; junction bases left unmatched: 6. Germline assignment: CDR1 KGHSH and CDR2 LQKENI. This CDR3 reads CASSSTGVHYEQYF. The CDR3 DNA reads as TGTGCCAGCTCATCGACAGGGGTTCACTACGAGCAGTACTTC.

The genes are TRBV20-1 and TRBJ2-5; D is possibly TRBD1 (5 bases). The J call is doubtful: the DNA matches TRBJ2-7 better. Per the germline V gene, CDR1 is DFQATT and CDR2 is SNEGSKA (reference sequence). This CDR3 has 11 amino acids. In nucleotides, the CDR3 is TGCAGTGCTAGAGATGGGGCCGAGCAGTACTTC. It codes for CSARDGAEQYF.

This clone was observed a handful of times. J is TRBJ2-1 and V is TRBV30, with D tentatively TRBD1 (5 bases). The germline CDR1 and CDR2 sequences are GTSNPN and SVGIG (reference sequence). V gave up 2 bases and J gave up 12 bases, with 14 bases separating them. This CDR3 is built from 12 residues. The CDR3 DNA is TGTGCCTGGAGTCAAGGGGTAGTAGTGCAGTTCTTC. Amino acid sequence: CAWSQGVVVQFF.

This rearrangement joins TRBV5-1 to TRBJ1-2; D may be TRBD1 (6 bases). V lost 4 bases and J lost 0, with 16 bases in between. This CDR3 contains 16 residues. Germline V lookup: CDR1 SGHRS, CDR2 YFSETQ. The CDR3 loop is CASSHGTSPSNYGYTF. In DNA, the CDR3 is TGCGCCAGCAGCCACGGGACAAGCCCTTCTAACTATGGCTACACCTTC.

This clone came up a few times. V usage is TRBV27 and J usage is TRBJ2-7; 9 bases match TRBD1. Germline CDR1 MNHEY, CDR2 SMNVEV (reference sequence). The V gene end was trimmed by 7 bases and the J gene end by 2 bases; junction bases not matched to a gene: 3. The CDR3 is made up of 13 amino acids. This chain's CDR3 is CASKRQGAYEQYF. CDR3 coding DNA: TGTGCCAGCAAGAGACAGGGGGCCTACGAGCAGTACTTC.

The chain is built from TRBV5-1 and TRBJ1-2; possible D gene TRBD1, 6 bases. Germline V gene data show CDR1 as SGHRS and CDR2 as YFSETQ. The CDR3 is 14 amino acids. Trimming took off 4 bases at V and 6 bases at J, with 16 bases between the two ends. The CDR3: CASSTDSDGNGYTF. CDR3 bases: TGCGCCAGCAGCACGGACAGTGATGGTAATGGCTACACCTTC. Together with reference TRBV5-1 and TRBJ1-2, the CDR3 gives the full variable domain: KAGVTQTPRYLIKTRGQQVTLSCSPISGHRSVSWYQQTPGQGLQFLFEYFSETQRNKGNFPGRFSGRQFSNSRSEMNVSTLELGDSALYLCASSTDSDGNGYTFGSGTRLTVV.

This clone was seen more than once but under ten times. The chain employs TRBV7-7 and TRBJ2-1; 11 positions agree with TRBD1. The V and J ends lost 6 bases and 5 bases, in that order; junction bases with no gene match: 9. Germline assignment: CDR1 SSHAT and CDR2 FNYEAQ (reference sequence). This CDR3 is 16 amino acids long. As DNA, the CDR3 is TGTGCCAGCAGGTTCCTCGGACAGGGGGCGGACAATGAGCAGTTCTTC. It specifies CASRFLGQGADNEQFF.

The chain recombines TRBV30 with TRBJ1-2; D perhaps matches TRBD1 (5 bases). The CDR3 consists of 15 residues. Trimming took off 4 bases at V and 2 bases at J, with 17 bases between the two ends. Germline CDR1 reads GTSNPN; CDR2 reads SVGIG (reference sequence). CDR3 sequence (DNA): TGTGCCTGGACCTTCGACCCCCAGGGAAACTATGGCTACACCTTC. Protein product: CAWTFDPQGNYGYTF.

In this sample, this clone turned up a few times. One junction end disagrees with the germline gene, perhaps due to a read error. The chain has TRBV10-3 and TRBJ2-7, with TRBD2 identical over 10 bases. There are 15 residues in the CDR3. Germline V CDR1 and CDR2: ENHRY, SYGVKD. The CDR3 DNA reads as TGTGCCATCAGACAAGCTAGCGGGAGCTCCTGCGAGCAGTACTTC. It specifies CAIRQASGSSCEQYF.

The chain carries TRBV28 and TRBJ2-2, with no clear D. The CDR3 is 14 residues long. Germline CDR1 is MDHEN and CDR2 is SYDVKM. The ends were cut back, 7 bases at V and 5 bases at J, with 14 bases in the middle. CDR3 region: CASTLPIGTGELFF. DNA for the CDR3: TGTGCCAGCACCCTCCCCATCGGGACCGGGGAGCTGTTTTTT.

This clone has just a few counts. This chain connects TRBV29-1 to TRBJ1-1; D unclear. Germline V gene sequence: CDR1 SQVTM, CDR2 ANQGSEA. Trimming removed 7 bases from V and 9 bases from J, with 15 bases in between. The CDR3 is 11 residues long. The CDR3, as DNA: TGCAGCGCAGAAGAAAATACTAAAGCTTTCTTT. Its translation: CSAEENTKAFF.

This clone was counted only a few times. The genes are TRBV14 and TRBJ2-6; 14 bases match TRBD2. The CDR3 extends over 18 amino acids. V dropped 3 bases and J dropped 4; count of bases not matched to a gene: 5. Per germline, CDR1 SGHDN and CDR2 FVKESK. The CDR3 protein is CASSQGLAGATGANVLTF. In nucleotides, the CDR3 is TGTGCCAGCAGCCAGGGACTAGCGGGAGCGACGGGGGCCAACGTCCTGACTTTC.

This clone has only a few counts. The CDR3 loop reads CASSSQGTEAFF. The CDR3 DNA sequence: TGTGCCAGCAGCTCCCAGGGGACTGAAGCTTTCTTT. The rearrangement links TRBV7-9 to TRBJ1-1, with D possibly TRBD1 on 6 matching bases. Germline CDR1 reads SEHNR; CDR2 reads FQNEAQ (reference sequence). The V gene lost 4 bases and the J gene lost 5 bases, with 8 bases spanning the gap. The CDR3 spans 12 residues. Full variable domain (rest looked up from reference TRBV7-9 and TRBJ1-1): DTGVSQNPRHKITKRGQNVTFRCDPISEHNRLYWYRQTLGQGPEFLTYFQNEAQLEKSRLLSDRFSAERPKGSFSTLEIQRTEQGDSAMYLCASSSQGTEAFFGQGTRLTVV.

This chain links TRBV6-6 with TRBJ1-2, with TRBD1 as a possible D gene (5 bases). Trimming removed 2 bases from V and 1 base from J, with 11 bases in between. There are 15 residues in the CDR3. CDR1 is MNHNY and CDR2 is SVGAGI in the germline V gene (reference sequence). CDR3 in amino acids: CASSYRQGGNYGYTF. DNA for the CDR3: TGTGCCAGCAGTTACCGGCAGGGAGGTAACTATGGCTACACCTTC.

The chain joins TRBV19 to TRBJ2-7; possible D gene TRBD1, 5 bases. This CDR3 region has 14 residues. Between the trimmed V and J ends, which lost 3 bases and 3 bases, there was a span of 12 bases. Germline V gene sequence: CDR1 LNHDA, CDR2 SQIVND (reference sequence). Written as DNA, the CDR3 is TGTGCCAGTAGTATGAACCCTGGACACTACGAGCAGTACTTC. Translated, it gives CASSMNPGHYEQYF.

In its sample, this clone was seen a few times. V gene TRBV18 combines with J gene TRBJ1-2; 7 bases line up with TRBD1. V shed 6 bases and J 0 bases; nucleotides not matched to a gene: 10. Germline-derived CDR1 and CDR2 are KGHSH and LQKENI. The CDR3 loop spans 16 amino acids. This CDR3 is CASSPTPQGTNYGYTF. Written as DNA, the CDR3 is TGTGCCAGCTCCCCGACCCCACAGGGGACTAACTATGGCTACACCTTC.

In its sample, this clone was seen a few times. CDR3 residues: CASSPTGVPQYF. The CDR3 coding sequence is TGTGCCAGCAGCCCCACAGGGGTCCCGCAGTATTTT. The V and J genes are TRBV7-7 and TRBJ2-3; 7 positions match TRBD1. This CDR3 region has 12 residues. Unmatched junction bases numbered 6, after V lost 5 bases and J lost 10 bases. Looked up from germline, CDR1 is SSHAT and CDR2 is FNYEAQ (reference sequence). Complete variable domain (other parts from reference TRBV7-7 and TRBJ2-3): GAGVSQSPRYKVTKRGQDVTLRCDPISSHATLYWYQQALGQGPEFLTYFNYEAQPDKSGLPSDRFSAERPEGSISTLTIQRTEQRDSAMYRCASSPTGVPQYFGPGTRLTVL.

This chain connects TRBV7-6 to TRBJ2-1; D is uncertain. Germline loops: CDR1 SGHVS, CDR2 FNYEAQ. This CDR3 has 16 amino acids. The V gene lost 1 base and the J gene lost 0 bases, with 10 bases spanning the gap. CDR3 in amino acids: CASSLGLARSYNEQFF. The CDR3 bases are TGTGCCAGCAGCTTAGGGCTGGCCCGCTCCTACAATGAGCAGTTCTTC.

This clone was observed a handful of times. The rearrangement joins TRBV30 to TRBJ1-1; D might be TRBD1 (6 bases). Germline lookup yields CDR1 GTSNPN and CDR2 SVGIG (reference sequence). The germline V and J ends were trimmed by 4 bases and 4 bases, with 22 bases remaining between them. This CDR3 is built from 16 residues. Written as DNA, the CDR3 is TGTGCCTGGAAAGGCAGGGGACGAGTGTGGCCCACTGAAGCTTTCTTT. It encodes CAWKGRGRVWPTEAFF.

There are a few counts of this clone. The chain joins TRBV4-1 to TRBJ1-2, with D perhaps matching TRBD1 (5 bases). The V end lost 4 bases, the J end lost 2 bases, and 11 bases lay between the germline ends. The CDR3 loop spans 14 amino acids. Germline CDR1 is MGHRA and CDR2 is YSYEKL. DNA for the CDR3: TGCGCCAGCAGCCGATCGGACAACAACTATGGCTACACCTTC. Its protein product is CASSRSDNNYGYTF.

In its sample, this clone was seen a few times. In nucleotides, the CDR3 is TGCAGCGTTGTCCACTCCCCGGGACAGAGGGTTTATGGCTACACCTTC. Amino acid sequence: CSVVHSPGQRVYGYTF. J is TRBJ1-2 and V is TRBV29-1; 7 nucleotides align to TRBD1. Germline CDR1 SQVTM, CDR2 ANQGSEA. The CDR3 is 16 residues long. The V segment lost 4 bases and the J segment 5 bases; nucleotides outside the gene matches: 16.